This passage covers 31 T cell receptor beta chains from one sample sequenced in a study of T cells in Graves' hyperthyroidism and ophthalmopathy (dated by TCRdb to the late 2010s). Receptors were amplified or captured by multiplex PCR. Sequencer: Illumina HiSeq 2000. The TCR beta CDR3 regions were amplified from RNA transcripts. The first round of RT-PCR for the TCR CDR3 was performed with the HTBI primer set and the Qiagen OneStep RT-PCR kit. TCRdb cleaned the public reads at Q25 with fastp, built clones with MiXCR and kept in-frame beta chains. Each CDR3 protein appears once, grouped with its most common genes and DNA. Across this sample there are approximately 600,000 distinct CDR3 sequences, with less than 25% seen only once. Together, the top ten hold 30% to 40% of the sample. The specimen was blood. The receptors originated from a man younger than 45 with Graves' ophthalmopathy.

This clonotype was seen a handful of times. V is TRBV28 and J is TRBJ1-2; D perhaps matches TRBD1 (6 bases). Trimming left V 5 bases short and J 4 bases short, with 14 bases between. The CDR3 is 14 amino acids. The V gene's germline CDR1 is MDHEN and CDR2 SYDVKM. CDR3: CASSPPTGPYGYTF. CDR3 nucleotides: TGTGCCAGCAGTCCTCCAACAGGGCCCTATGGCTACACCTTC.

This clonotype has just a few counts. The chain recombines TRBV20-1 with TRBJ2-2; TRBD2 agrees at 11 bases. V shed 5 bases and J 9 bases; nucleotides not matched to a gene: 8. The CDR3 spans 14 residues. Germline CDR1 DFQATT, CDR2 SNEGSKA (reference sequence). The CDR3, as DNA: TGCAGTGCTGGAACTAGCGGGAGCCATCGGGAGCTGTTTTTT. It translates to CSAGTSGSHRELFF.

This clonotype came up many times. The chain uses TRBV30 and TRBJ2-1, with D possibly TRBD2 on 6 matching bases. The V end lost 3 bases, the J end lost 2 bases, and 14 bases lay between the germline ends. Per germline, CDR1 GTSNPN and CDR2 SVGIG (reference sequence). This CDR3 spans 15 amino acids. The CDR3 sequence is CAWRPPAGPYNEQFF. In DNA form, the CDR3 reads TGTGCCTGGAGACCCCCAGCGGGCCCCTACAATGAGCAGTTCTTC.

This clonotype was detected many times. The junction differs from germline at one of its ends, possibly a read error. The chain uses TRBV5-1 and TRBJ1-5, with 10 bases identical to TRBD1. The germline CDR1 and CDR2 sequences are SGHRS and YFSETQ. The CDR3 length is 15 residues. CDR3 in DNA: TGTGCCAGCAGCTTGGGGACAGGGGGCAATCAGCCCCAGCATTTT. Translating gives CASSLGTGGNQPQHF.

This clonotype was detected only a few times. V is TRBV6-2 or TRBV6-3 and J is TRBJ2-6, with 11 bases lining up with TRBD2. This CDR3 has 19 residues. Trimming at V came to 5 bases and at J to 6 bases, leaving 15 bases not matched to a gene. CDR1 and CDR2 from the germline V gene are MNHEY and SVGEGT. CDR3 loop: CASSGRLAGSSRLANVLTF. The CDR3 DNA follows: TGTGCCAGCAGTGGGCGACTAGCGGGAAGTTCACGATTGGCCAACGTCCTGACTTTC.

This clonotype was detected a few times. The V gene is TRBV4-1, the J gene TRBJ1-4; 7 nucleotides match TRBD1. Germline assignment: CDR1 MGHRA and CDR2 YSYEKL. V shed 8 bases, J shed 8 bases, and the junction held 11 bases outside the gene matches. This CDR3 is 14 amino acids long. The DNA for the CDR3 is TGCGCCAGCGGACAGACAGGGCTTTTGGAAAAACTGTTTTTT. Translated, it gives CASGQTGLLEKLFF.

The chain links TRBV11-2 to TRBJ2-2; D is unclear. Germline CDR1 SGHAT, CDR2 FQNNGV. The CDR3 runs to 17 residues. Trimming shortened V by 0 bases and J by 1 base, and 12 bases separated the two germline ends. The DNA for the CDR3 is TGTGCCAGCAGCTTAGATCTTGGACCCAAGAACACCGGGGAGCTGTTTTTT. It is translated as CASSLDLGPKNTGELFF.

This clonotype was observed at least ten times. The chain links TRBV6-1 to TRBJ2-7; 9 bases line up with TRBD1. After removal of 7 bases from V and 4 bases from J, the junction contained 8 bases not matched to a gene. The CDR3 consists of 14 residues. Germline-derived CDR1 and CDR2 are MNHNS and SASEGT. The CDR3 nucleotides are TGTGCCAGCAACGTTAGGACAGGGGAATACGAGCAGTACTTC. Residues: CASNVRTGEYEQYF.

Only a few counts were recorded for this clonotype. The CDR3 protein is CASSLSDGTLRYGYTF. Here the CDR3 DNA reads TGCGCCAGCAGCCTCAGTGACGGAACACTCCGCTATGGCTACACCTTC. The chain carries TRBV4-1 and TRBJ1-2; D gene uncertain. Germline V gene sequence: CDR1 MGHRA, CDR2 YSYEKL. The ends were cut back, 4 bases at V and 4 bases at J, with 19 bases in the middle. The CDR3 runs to 16 residues.

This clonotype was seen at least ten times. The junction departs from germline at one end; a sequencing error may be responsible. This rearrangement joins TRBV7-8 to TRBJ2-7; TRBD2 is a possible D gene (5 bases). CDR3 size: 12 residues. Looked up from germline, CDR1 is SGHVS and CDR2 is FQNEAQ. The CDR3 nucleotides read TGTGCCAGCAGTTTAGCGTTGGGGGAGCAGTACTTC. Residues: CASSLALGEQYF. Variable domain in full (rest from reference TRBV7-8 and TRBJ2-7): GAGVSQSPRYKVAKRGQDVALRCDPISGHVSLFWYQQALGQGPEFLTYFQNEAQLDKSGLPSDRFFAERPEGSVSTLKIQRTQQEDSAVYLCASSLALGEQYFGPGTRLTVT.

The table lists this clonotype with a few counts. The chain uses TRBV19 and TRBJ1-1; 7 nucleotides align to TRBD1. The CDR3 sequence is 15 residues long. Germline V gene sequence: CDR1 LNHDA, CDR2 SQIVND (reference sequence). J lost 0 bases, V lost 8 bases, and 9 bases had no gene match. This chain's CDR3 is CASRSPGQVNTEAFF. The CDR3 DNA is TGTGCCAGTCGCTCCCCAGGACAGGTGAACACTGAAGCTTTCTTT. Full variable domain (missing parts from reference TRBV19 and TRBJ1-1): DGGITQSPKYLFRKEGQNVTLSCEQNLNHDAMYWYRQDPGQGLRLIYYSQIVNDFQKGDIAEGYSVSREKKESFPLTVTSAQKNPTAFYLCASRSPGQVNTEAFFGQGTRLTVV.

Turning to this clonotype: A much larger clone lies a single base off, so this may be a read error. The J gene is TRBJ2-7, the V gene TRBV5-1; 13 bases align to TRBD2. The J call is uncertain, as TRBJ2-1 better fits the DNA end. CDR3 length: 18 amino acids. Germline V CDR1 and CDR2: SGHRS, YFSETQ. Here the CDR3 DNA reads TGCGCCAGCAGCTTGGGGAGCGGGACTAGCGGGAACTTCTACGAGCAGTTCTTC. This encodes CASSLGSGTSGNFYEQFF.

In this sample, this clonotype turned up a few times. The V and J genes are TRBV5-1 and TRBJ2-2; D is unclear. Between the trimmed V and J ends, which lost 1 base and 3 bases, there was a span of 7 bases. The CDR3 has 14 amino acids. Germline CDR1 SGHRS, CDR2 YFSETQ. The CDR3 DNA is TGCGCCAGCAGCTTGAGGACGGACACCGGGGAGCTGTTTTTT. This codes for CASSLRTDTGELFF.

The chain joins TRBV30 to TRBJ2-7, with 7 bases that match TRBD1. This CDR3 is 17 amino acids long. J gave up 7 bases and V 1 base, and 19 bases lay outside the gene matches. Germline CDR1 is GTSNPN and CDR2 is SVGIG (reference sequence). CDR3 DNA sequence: TGTGCCTGGAGTGACAGACATACCTCTCCATACAGGGGTGAGCAGTACTTC. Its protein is CAWSDRHTSPYRGEQYF.

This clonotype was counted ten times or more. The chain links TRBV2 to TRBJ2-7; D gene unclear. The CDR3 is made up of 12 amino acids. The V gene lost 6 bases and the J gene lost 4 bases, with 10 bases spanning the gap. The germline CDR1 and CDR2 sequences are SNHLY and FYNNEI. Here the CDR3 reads CASRRAEYEQYF. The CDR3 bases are TGTGCCAGCAGACGGGCCGAATACGAGCAGTACTTC.

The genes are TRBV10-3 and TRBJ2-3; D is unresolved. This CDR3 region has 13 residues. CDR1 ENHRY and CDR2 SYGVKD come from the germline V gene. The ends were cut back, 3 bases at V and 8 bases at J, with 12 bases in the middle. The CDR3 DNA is TGTGCCATCAGTGAAGTTTCGGACGCTACGCAGTATTTT. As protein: CAISEVSDATQYF.

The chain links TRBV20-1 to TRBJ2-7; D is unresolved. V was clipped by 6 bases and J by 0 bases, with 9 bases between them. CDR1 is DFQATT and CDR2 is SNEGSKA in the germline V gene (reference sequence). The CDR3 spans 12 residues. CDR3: CSAKWSSYEQYF. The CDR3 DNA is TGCAGTGCCAAGTGGAGCTCCTACGAGCAGTACTTC.

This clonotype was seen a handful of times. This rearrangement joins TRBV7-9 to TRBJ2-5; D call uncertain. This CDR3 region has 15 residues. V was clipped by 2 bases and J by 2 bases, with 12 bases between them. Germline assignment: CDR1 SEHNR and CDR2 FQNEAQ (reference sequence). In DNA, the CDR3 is TGTGCCAGCAGCTTATCAAAGAGCCCTCAAGAGACCCAGTACTTC. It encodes CASSLSKSPQETQYF.

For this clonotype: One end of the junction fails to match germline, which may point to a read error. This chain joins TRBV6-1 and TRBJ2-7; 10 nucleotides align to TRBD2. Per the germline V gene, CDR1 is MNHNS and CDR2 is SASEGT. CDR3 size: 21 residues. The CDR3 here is CASSQSRLASGRGAQTVEKYF. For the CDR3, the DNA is TGTGCCAGCAGCCAATCCCGCCTGGCTAGCGGGAGAGGGGCCCAGACGGTCGAGAAGTACTTC.

The CDR3 bases are TGTGCCAGCAGCTTGGAATCAGGGGTGAACTATGGCTACACCTTC. It yields the protein CASSLESGVNYGYTF. J is TRBJ1-2 and V is TRBV5-6, with D possibly matching TRBD1 (6 bases). Deletions cut 0 bases from V and 2 bases from J, with 11 bases between. Germline-derived CDR1 and CDR2 are SGHDT and YYEEEE. The CDR3 is made up of 15 amino acids.

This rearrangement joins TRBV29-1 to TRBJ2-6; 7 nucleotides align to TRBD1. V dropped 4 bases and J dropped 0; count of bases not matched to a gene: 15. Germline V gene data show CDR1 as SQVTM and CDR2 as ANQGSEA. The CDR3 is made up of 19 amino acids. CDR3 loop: CSVGGIGGRTFSGANVLTF. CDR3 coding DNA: TGCAGCGTTGGGGGGATAGGGGGCCGTACTTTCTCTGGGGCCAACGTCCTGACTTTC.

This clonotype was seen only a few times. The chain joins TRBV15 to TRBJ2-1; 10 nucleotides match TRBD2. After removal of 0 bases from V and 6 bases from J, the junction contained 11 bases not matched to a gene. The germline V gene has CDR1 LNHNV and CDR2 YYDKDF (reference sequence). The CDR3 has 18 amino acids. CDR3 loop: CATSRDGPLAGVSNEQFF. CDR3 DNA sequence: TGTGCCACCAGCAGAGATGGCCCGCTAGCGGGAGTCAGCAATGAGCAGTTCTTC. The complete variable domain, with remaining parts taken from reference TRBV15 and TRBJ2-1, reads DAMVIQNPRYQVTQFGKPVTLSCSQTLNHNVMYWYQQKSSQAPKLLFHYYDKDFNNEADTPDNFQSRRPNTSFCFLDIRSPGLGDTAMYLCATSRDGPLAGVSNEQFFGPGTRLTVL.

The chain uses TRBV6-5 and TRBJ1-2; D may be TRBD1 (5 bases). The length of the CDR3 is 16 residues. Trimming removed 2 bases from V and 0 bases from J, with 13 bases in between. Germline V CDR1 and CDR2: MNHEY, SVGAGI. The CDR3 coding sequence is TGTGCCAGCAGTTACAGTAGAGACAGAGCTAACTATGGCTACACCTTC. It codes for CASSYSRDRANYGYTF.

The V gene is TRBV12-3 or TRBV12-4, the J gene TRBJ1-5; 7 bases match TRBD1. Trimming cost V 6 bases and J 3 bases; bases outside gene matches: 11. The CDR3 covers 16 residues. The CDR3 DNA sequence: TGTGCCAGCAGAAGCACAGGGGCTGCCCTCAATCAGCCCCAGCATTTT. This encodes CASRSTGAALNQPQHF.

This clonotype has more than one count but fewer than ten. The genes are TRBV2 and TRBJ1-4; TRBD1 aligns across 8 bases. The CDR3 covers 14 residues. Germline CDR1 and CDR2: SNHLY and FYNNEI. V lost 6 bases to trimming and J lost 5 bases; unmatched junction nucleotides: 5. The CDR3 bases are TGTGCCAGCAGAAGGACAGGGAGGAATGAAAAACTGTTTTTT. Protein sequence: CASRRTGRNEKLFF.

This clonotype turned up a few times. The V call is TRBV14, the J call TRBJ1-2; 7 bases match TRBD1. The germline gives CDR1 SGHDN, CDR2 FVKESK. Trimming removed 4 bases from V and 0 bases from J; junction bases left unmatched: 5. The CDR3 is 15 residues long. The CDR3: CASSPLRGSNYGYTF. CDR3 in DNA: TGTGCCAGCAGCCCCCTCAGGGGGTCTAACTATGGCTACACCTTC.

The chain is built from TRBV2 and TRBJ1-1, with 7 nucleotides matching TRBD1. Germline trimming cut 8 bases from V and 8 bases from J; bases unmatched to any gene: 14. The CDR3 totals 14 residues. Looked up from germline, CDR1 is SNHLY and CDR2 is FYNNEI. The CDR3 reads CASEFGPGDREAFF. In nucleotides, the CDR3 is TGTGCCAGCGAATTCGGACCGGGGGACAGAGAAGCTTTCTTT. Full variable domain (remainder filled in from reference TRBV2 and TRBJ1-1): EPEVTQTPSHQVTQMGQEVILRCVPISNHLYFYWYRQILGQKVEFLVSFYNNEISEKSEIFDDQFSVERPDGSNFTLKIRSTKLEDSAMYFCASEFGPGDREAFFGQGTRLTVV.

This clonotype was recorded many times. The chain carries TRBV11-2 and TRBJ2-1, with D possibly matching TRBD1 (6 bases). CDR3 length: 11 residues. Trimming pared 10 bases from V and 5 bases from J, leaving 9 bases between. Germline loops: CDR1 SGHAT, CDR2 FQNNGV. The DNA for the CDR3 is TGTGCCAAAGACAGGAACAATGAGCAGTTCTTC. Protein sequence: CAKDRNNEQFF.

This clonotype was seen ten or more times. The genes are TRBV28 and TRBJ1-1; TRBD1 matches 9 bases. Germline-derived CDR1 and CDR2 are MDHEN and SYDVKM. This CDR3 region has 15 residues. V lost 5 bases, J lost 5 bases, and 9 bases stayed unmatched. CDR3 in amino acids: CASSLGTGRGTEAFF. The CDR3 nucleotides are TGTGCCAGCAGTCTAGGGACAGGGAGAGGAACTGAAGCTTTCTTT.

The CDR3 loop reads CATSDLQIKTGTSGNTIYF. DNA of the CDR3: TGTGCCACCAGTGATTTGCAGATTAAAACAGGGACCTCTGGAAACACCATATATTTT. This chain links TRBV24-1 with TRBJ1-3; D perhaps matches TRBD1 (6 bases). The V gene's germline CDR1 is KGHDR and CDR2 SFDVKD. V lost 0 bases and J lost 0, with 17 bases in between. This CDR3 is built from 19 residues.

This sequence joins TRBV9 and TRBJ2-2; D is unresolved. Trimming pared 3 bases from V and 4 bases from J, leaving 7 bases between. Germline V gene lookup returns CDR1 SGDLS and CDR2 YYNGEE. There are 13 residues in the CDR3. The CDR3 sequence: CASSDPLTGELFF. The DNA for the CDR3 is TGTGCCAGCAGCGACCCGCTCACCGGGGAGCTGTTTTTT.